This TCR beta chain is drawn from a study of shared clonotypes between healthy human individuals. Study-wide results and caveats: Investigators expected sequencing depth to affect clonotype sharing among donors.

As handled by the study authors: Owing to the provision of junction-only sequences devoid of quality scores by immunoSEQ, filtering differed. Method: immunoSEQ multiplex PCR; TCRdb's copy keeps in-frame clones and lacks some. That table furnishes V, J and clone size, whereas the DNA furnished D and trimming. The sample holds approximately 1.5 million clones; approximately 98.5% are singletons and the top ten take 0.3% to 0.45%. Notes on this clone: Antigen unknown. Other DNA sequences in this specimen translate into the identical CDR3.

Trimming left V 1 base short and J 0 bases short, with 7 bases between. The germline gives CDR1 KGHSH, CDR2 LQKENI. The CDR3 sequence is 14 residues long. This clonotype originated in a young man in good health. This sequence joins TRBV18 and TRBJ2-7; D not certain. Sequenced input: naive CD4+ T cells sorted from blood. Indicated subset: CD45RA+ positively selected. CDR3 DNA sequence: TGTGCCAGCTCACCACGGACGGACTCCTACGAGCAGTACTTC. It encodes CASSPRTDSYEQYF.